This entry lists 26 T cell receptor beta chains sequenced from one sample in a study of PD-L1 blockade in urothelial cancer (dated by TCRdb to 2016 to 2017). Reading the label with the study, this specimen's time point is: pretreatment peripheral blood. Library prep was done by the immunoSEQ multiplex PCR assay. In its TCRdb copy, this immuneACCESS table keeps in-frame sequences only and misses some clones. Where compared with another copy, unresolved V genes explain less than half of these, and the others have no known cause. The sample table records approximately 94,000 clones; around 87% of these occur just once. The ten largest clones take up 2% to 2.5% of the sample. This material consisted of PBMCs, taken around atezolizumab (anti-PD-L1) treatment. The receptor source for this set is a man aged 55-75 years with urothelial cancer.

V usage is TRBV18 and J usage is TRBJ1-1; no clear D gene. CDR3 size: 13 residues. The germline V and J ends were trimmed by 4 bases and 2 bases, with 8 bases remaining between them. Germline V gene data show CDR1 as KGHSH and CDR2 as LQKENI. The CDR3 protein is CASSLIRNTEAFF. The CDR3 region has the DNA TGTGCCAGCTCACTTATTCGTAACACTGAAGCTTTCTTT.

The V gene is TRBV29-1, the J gene TRBJ2-1; 8 positions match TRBD2. J was trimmed by 7 bases and V by 7 bases; bases with no gene match: 6. CDR3 length equals 12 residues. Germline-derived CDR1 and CDR2 are SQVTM and ANQGSEA. This CDR3 reads CSAAGDANEQFF. CDR3 bases: TGCAGCGCAGCGGGGGACGCGAATGAGCAGTTCTTC.

The CDR3 nucleotides are TGTGCCAGTAGTGTGCTAGCGGGGGGCACCGGGGAGCTGTTTTTT. Translating it yields CASSVLAGGTGELFF. The chain carries TRBV19 and TRBJ2-2; 11 bases are a match to TRBD2. Germline V CDR1 and CDR2: LNHDA, SQIVND (reference sequence). The CDR3 spans 15 residues. The V gene end was trimmed by 5 bases and the J gene end by 4 bases; junction bases not matched to a gene: 3.

The V gene is TRBV30, the J gene TRBJ2-7; possibly TRBD2 for D (6 bases). CDR1 GTSNPN and CDR2 SVGIG come from the germline V gene (reference sequence). Trimming removed 2 bases at V and 4 bases at J, with 18 bases between. The CDR3 runs 15 residues. The CDR3 nucleotides are TGTGCCTGGAGTCTATCTGGAGGGAGAAGTTACGAGCAGTACTTC. Amino acids: CAWSLSGGRSYEQYF.

V is TRBV6-1 and J is TRBJ1-1, with D hard to call. The CDR3 is 14 residues long. CDR1 and CDR2 from the germline V gene are MNHNS and SASEGT. Trimming stripped 3 bases from V and 1 base from J, with 9 bases between. The CDR3 DNA follows: TGTGCCAGCAGTGAGGGTCAGGAGAACACTGAAGCTTTCTTT. It encodes CASSEGQENTEAFF.

The rearrangement joins TRBV27 to TRBJ1-1; the D gene is possibly TRBD1 (5 bases). CDR3 length: 16 amino acids. Germline lookup yields CDR1 MNHEY and CDR2 SMNVEV (reference sequence). The germline V and J ends were trimmed by 5 bases and 0 bases, with 16 bases remaining between them. Here the CDR3 reads CASSGAPENMNTEAFF. In nucleotides, the CDR3 is TGTGCCAGCAGTGGGGCCCCAGAAAACATGAACACTGAAGCTTTCTTT.

The chain employs TRBV18 and TRBJ2-3, with 7 bases aligning to TRBD2. Trimming at V came to 2 bases and at J to 7 bases, leaving 12 bases not matched to a gene. Germline loops: CDR1 KGHSH, CDR2 LQKENI. The CDR3 sequence is 16 residues long. The chain's CDR3 is CASSPKNSASGNTQYF. For the CDR3, the DNA is TGTGCCAGCTCACCAAAGAATAGCGCTAGCGGAAATACGCAGTATTTT.

The V call is TRBV30, the J call TRBJ1-5; D not certain. Trimming pared 1 base from V and 4 bases from J, leaving 8 bases between. From germline, CDR1 is GTSNPN and CDR2 SVGIG (reference sequence). This CDR3 spans 13 amino acids. The CDR3 loop is CAWSGADNQPQHF. The CDR3 DNA reads as TGTGCCTGGAGTGGGGCAGATAATCAGCCCCAGCATTTT.

In DNA form, the CDR3 reads TGTGCCAGCAGCACCGGGACTAGCGGTTACAATGAGCAGTTCTTC. It codes for CASSTGTSGYNEQFF. The chain combines TRBV5-4 with TRBJ2-1; TRBD2 matches at 11 bases. CDR1 is SGHNT and CDR2 is YYREEE in the germline V gene (reference sequence). The J segment lost 4 bases and the V segment lost 4 bases, leaving 4 bases of the junction unmatched. The CDR3 has 15 amino acids. Based on the CDR3 plus reference TRBV5-4 and TRBJ2-1, the full variable domain is ETGVTQSPTHLIKTRGQQVTLRCSSQSGHNTVSWYQQALGQGPQFIFQYYREEENGRGNFPPRFSGLQFPNYSSELNVNALELDDSALYLCASSTGTSGYNEQFFGPGTRLTVL.

The J gene is TRBJ2-7, the V gene TRBV6-5; 7 bases agree with TRBD2. CDR1 and CDR2 (germline): MNHEY, SVGAGI. The V gene end was trimmed by 0 bases and the J gene end by 2 bases; junction bases not matched to a gene: 4. CDR3 length: 15 amino acids. The CDR3 is CASSYSGTTPYEQYF. The CDR3 DNA sequence: TGTGCCAGCAGTTACTCCGGGACTACCCCCTACGAGCAGTACTTC.

This chain uses TRBV27 with TRBJ2-5; tentatively, D is TRBD1 (6 bases). The V and J ends lost 5 bases and 5 bases respectively, with 18 bases between them. The germline gives CDR1 MNHEY, CDR2 SMNVEV (reference sequence). The CDR3 consists of 15 residues. The CDR3 is CASSRNRDSVETQYF. CDR3 in DNA: TGTGCCAGCAGTAGGAACAGGGATAGCGTGGAGACCCAGTACTTC.

This sequence joins TRBV10-1 and TRBJ2-1; 8 bases are shared with TRBD2. CDR1 and CDR2 from the germline V gene are WNHNN and SYGVQD (reference sequence). The CDR3 has 13 amino acids. The chain's CDR3 is CPGGPRSYNEQFF. The CDR3 coding sequence is TGCCCGGGGGGGCCCCGCTCCTACAATGAGCAGTTCTTC.

This clone was observed a few times. The J gene is TRBJ1-3, the V gene TRBV4-3; D gene ambiguous. The ends were cut back, 0 bases at V and 8 bases at J, with 17 bases in the middle. Germline V gene sequence: CDR1 LGHNA, CDR2 YSLEER. The CDR3 runs 16 residues. In nucleotides, the CDR3 is TGCGCCAGCAGCCAAGATTACGGCGAAAGAGGAGACACCATATATTTT. It translates to CASSQDYGERGDTIYF.

This rearrangement joins TRBV7-8 to TRBJ2-7, with a possible D match to TRBD2 (5 bases). The CDR3 runs to 15 residues. Germline values: CDR1 SGHVS, CDR2 FQNEAQ. Trimming took off 1 base at V and 2 bases at J, with 12 bases between the two ends. Here the CDR3 DNA reads TGTGCCAGCAGCTTAGGGAACGGGGTCCCCTACGAGCAGTACTTC. Protein sequence: CASSLGNGVPYEQYF.

The chain couples TRBV7-8 to TRBJ1-2; no firm D call. CDR1 is SGHVS and CDR2 is FQNEAQ in the germline V gene. V gave up 5 bases and J gave up 2 bases, with 9 bases separating them. The CDR3 loop spans 13 amino acids. CDR3 nucleotide sequence: TGTGCCAGCAGCCCCGTCTTAAACTATGGCTACACCTTC. Amino acid sequence: CASSPVLNYGYTF.

The chain combines TRBV28 with TRBJ2-2; 7 bases match TRBD2. The CDR3 is made up of 16 amino acids. V was pared by 3 bases and J by 6 bases, with 10 bases of the junction left unmatched. From germline, CDR1 is MDHEN and CDR2 SYDVKM. CDR3 bases: TGTGCCAGCAGTTTCCGCGGGGGTTGGTACGCCGGGGAGCTGTTTTTT. Translated, it gives CASSFRGGWYAGELFF. Looking up the rest from reference TRBV28 and TRBJ2-2 gives the full variable domain: DVKVTQSSRYLVKRTGEKVFLECVQDMDHENMFWYRQDPGLGLRLIYFSYDVKMKEKGDIPEGYSVSREKKERFSLILESASTNQTSMYLCASSFRGGWYAGELFFGEGSRLTVL.

The genes are TRBV27 and TRBJ1-1; TRBD1 agrees at 10 bases. The germline V gene encodes CDR1 MNHEY and CDR2 SMNVEV (reference sequence). The CDR3 totals 15 residues. With 5 bases clipped from V and 3 bases from J, the junction kept 6 bases outside the gene matches. The DNA of the CDR3 is TGTGCCAGCAGTACGTGGACAGGGGGGCACACTGAAGCTTTCTTT. Residues: CASSTWTGGHTEAFF.

CDR3 in amino acids: CASSESAGNTIYF. CDR3 bases: TGCGCCAGCAGTGAGTCGGCAGGAAACACCATATATTTT. The chain employs TRBV10-2 and TRBJ1-3; no definite D call. The CDR3 has 13 amino acids. The V end lost 0 bases, the J end lost 4 bases, and 4 bases lay between the germline ends. The germline CDR1 and CDR2 sequences are WSHSY and SAAADI.

The J gene is TRBJ2-2, the V gene TRBV6-5; TRBD1 agrees at 11 bases. The CDR3 contains 15 residues. V was clipped by 8 bases and J by 7 bases; unmatched bases: 9. Germline V gene sequence: CDR1 MNHEY, CDR2 SVGAGI. DNA of the CDR3: TGTGCCAGCGGCCCGGGACAGGGGGTTGGCGGGGAGCTGTTTTTT. It codes for CASGPGQGVGGELFF.

The chain carries TRBV6-1 and TRBJ2-2; 11 positions match TRBD2. This CDR3 comprises 18 residues. After removal of 1 base from V and 1 base from J, the junction contained 5 bases not matched to a gene. Per the germline V gene, CDR1 is MNHNS and CDR2 is SASEGT. In DNA form, the CDR3 reads TGTGCCAGCAGTGAAGGACTAGCGGGAATGGGGAACACCGGGGAGCTGTTTTTT. It encodes CASSEGLAGMGNTGELFF.

The chain links TRBV29-1 to TRBJ2-2; D call uncertain. In germline, CDR1 is SQVTM, CDR2 ANQGSEA. CDR3 size: 15 residues. V dropped 2 bases and J dropped 2 bases, with 12 bases sitting between them. CDR3 sequence (DNA): TGCAGCGTTGAATTGGCTAGAGAAAACACCGGGGAGCTGTTTTTT. It encodes CSVELARENTGELFF.

The V and J genes are TRBV5-1 and TRBJ2-3; TRBD1 might be the D (5 bases). The CDR3 has 15 amino acids. V lost 1 base and J lost 2, with 11 bases in between. Germline-derived CDR1 and CDR2 are SGHRS and YFSETQ. The CDR3 is CASSLSGIYTDTQYF. The CDR3 nucleotides are TGCGCCAGCAGCTTGTCAGGGATTTACACAGATACGCAGTATTTT.

The gene calls are TRBV27 and TRBJ2-5; a weak D match, TRBD1 (6 bases). The CDR3 contains 14 residues. The V gene lost 3 bases and the J gene lost 2 bases, with 10 bases spanning the gap. CDR1 is MNHEY, CDR2 SMNVEV, per germline (reference sequence). The CDR3 loop is CASSFRTAQETQYF. The CDR3 coding sequence is TGTGCCAGCAGTTTTAGGACAGCTCAAGAGACCCAGTACTTC.

V gene TRBV5-1 combines with J gene TRBJ1-1; 8 bases line up with TRBD1. Germline V gene lookup returns CDR1 SGHRS and CDR2 YFSETQ. The CDR3 has 15 residues. V gave up 0 bases and J gave up 6 bases; unmatched junction bases: 7. The CDR3 coding sequence is TGCGCCAGCAGCTTGGGGCAGGGGGCCCTCGCTGAAGCTTTCTTT. Protein sequence: CASSLGQGALAEAFF.

The chain recombines TRBV18 with TRBJ1-5; 8 bases agree with TRBD1. Germline CDR1 and CDR2: KGHSH and LQKENI. V gave up 6 bases and J gave up 4 bases; unmatched junction bases: 11. The length of the CDR3 is 16 residues. This CDR3 reads CASSLSSRGLNQPQHF. Here the CDR3 DNA reads TGTGCCAGCTCGCTTTCCTCCAGGGGGCTTAATCAGCCCCAGCATTTT.

This clone was seen just once. This rearrangement joins TRBV27 to TRBJ2-7; a possible D gene is TRBD1 (6 bases). The germline gives CDR1 MNHEY, CDR2 SMNVEV (reference sequence). The CDR3 is 15 amino acids. Trimming pared 8 bases from V and 0 bases from J, leaving 17 bases between. The CDR3 nucleotides are TGTGCCAGCCGCAGGAACAGGGATCTCTCCTACGAGCAGTACTTC. This codes for CASRRNRDLSYEQYF.